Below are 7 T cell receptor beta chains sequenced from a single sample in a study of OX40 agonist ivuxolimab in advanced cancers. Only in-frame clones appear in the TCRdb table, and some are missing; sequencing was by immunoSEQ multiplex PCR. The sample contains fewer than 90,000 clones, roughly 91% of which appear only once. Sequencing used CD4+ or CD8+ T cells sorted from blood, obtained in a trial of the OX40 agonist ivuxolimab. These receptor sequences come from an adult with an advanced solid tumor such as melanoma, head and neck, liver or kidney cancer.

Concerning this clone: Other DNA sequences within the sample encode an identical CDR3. The CDR3 reads CASYPGRNTEAFF. The CDR3 DNA reads TGTGCCAGCTACCCAGGGCGGAACACTGAAGCTTTCTTT. The genes are TRBV6-5 and TRBJ1-1, with D possibly matching TRBD1 (5 bases). Trimming removed 8 bases from V and 1 base from J, with 11 bases in between. Germline V CDR1 and CDR2: MNHEY, SVGAGI. CDR3 length equals 13 residues.

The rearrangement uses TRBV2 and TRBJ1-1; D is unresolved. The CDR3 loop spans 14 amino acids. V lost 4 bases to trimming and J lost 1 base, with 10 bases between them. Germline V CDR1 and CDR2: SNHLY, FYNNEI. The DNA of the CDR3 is TGTGCCAGCAGTGTAACAAACACGAACACTGAAGCTTTCTTT. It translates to CASSVTNTNTEAFF.

The CDR3 protein is CASSRTSGGNEQFF. The CDR3 nucleotides are TGTGCCAGCAGCCGGACTAGCGGGGGCAATGAGCAGTTCTTC. J is TRBJ2-1 and V is TRBV7-9; 13 bases fit TRBD2. This CDR3 comprises 14 residues. After removal of 5 bases from V and 6 bases from J, the junction contained 1 base not matched to a gene. Germline V gene lookup returns CDR1 SEHNR and CDR2 FQNEAQ (reference sequence).

CDR3 sequence: CASSLTAGTDTQYF. The CDR3 region has the DNA TGCGCCAGCAGCTTGACAGCGGGCACAGATACGCAGTATTTT. V and J are TRBV5-1 and TRBJ2-3; D may be TRBD2 (5 bases). The V gene lost 1 base and the J gene lost 1 base, with 7 bases spanning the gap. The CDR3 sequence is 14 residues long. Germline CDR1 SGHRS, CDR2 YFSETQ.

The CDR3 spells CAISESRASGEQYF. The CDR3 DNA follows: TGTGCCATCAGTGAGTCTAGGGCTAGCGGCGAGCAGTACTTC. The chain carries TRBV10-3 and TRBJ2-7, with 7 bases that match TRBD2. This CDR3 spans 14 amino acids. From germline, CDR1 is ENHRY and CDR2 SYGVKD. V gave up 0 bases and J gave up 6 bases; unmatched junction bases: 5.

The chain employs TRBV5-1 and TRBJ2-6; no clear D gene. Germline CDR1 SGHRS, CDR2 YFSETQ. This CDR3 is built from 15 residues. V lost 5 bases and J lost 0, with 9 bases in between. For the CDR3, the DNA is TGCGCCAGCAGACCCCTAAACTCTGGGGCCAACGTCCTGACTTTC. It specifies CASRPLNSGANVLTF.

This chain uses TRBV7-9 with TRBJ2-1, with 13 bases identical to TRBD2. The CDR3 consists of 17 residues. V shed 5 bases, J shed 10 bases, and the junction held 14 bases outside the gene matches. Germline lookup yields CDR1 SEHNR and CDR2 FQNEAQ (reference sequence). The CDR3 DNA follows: TGTGCCAGCAGCCCAAGAGGAGGGACTAGCGGGATACGGGAGCAGTTCTTC. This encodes CASSPRGGTSGIREQFF.